Below are 11 T cell receptor beta chains sequenced from a single sample in a study of cytomegalovirus exposure and HLA in healthy donors. Primers included in the PCR were 60 Vbeta and 13 Jbeta primers. Clones were read by immunoSEQ multiplex PCR, and TCRdb kept only the in-frame ones, dropping some. The table shows about 140,000 clones, with more than 75% occurring only once. Sequencing was performed on PBMCs. These receptors originate from a man aged 18 to 29 in good health and CMV-seropositive.

This clone was detected only once. The chain couples TRBV9 to TRBJ1-3; weak D call: TRBD1 (6 bases). The CDR3 has 17 amino acids. Germline values: CDR1 SGDLS, CDR2 YYNGEE. Trimming shortened V by 0 bases and J by 0 bases, and 13 bases separated the two germline ends. The CDR3 protein is CASSVAGGYRSGNTIYF. The CDR3 DNA sequence: TGTGCCAGCAGCGTAGCGGGGGGCTATCGCTCTGGAAACACCATATATTTT.

The V and J genes are TRBV28 and TRBJ2-7; weak D call: TRBD1 (6 bases). The CDR3 is made up of 15 amino acids. Looked up from germline, CDR1 is MDHEN and CDR2 is SYDVKM. Trimming removed 6 bases from V and 4 bases from J, with 19 bases in between. Here the CDR3 DNA reads TGTGCCAGCAGATCTCTCAAGGGGGTTGGGTACGAGCAGTACTTC. Encoded protein: CASRSLKGVGYEQYF. Full variable domain (remainder filled in from reference TRBV28 and TRBJ2-7): DVKVTQSSRYLVKRTGEKVFLECVQDMDHENMFWYRQDPGLGLRLIYFSYDVKMKEKGDIPEGYSVSREKKERFSLILESASTNQTSMYLCASRSLKGVGYEQYFGPGTRLTVT.

The chain couples TRBV4-1 to TRBJ1-2; D remains ambiguous. The germline V and J ends were trimmed by 0 bases and 4 bases, with 15 bases remaining between them. The CDR3 spans 16 residues. Germline CDR1 reads MGHRA; CDR2 reads YSYEKL. As DNA, the CDR3 is TGCGCCAGCAGCCAAGACCCGGCGGCGGCCTCCTATGGCTACACCTTC. Its protein is CASSQDPAAASYGYTF.

V usage is TRBV30 and J usage is TRBJ2-2; D perhaps matches TRBD1 (6 bases). V was cut by 4 bases and J by 7 bases, with 19 bases left in between. This CDR3 contains 15 residues. Germline CDR1 reads GTSNPN; CDR2 reads SVGIG (reference sequence). CDR3 residues: CAWTSSGHLGGELFF. CDR3 coding DNA: TGTGCCTGGACCTCGTCGGGACACCTTGGCGGGGAGCTGTTTTTT.

The chain employs TRBV29-1 and TRBJ2-7; 12 bases fit TRBD1. CDR1 is SQVTM, CDR2 ANQGSEA, per germline. This CDR3 is built from 14 residues. V lost 7 bases and J lost 4; bases outside the gene matches: 8. CDR3 sequence: CSATGTGGGYEQYF. The CDR3 region has the DNA TGCAGCGCCACCGGGACAGGGGGCGGATACGAGCAGTACTTC.

The chain couples TRBV5-6 to TRBJ2-5; 7 nucleotides line up with TRBD1. CDR1 is SGHDT and CDR2 is YYEEEE in the germline V gene. The CDR3 is 14 amino acids. After removal of 2 bases from V and 1 base from J, the junction contained 2 bases not matched to a gene. In nucleotides, the CDR3 is TGTGCCAGCAGCTTCCGGGACAGCCAAGAGACCCAGTACTTC. Its translation: CASSFRDSQETQYF.

The chain couples TRBV9 to TRBJ1-1; 9 bases agree with TRBD1. Germline assignment: CDR1 SGDLS and CDR2 YYNGEE. V gave up 4 bases and J gave up 5 bases; unmatched junction bases: 9. This CDR3 contains 15 residues. CDR3 bases: TGTGCCAGCAGCACCAGGGACAGGGCTTGGACTGAAGCTTTCTTT. It specifies CASSTRDRAWTEAFF.

This clone was recorded once. The V and J genes are TRBV6-1 and TRBJ2-7; D is uncertain. The CDR3 runs to 13 residues. Germline loops: CDR1 MNHNS, CDR2 SASEGT. The V and J ends lost 0 bases and 7 bases respectively, with 10 bases between them. The CDR3: CASSEAEWREQYF. CDR3 in DNA: TGTGCCAGCAGTGAAGCCGAGTGGAGAGAGCAGTACTTC.

This chain joins TRBV4-1 and TRBJ2-5; 12 nucleotides agree with TRBD1. The CDR3 runs 15 residues. V trimming: 6 bases; J trimming: 5 bases; junction bases outside the gene matches: 7. Germline lookup yields CDR1 MGHRA and CDR2 YSYEKL. CDR3 DNA: TGCGCCAGCAGGCCCGGGACAGGGGGCGTCGAGACCCAGTACTTC. Translated: CASRPGTGGVETQYF.

The rearrangement joins TRBV6-1 to TRBJ1-2; D remains unclear. CDR1 is MNHNS and CDR2 is SASEGT in the germline V gene. The CDR3 has 14 residues. V was cut by 6 bases and J by 0 bases, with 11 bases left in between. In DNA form, the CDR3 reads TGTGCCAGCAGGGGTATCCGGGCTAACTATGGCTACACCTTC. This codes for CASRGIRANYGYTF.

This sequence joins TRBV19 and TRBJ2-3; D is unclear. Trimming shortened V by 5 bases and J by 4 bases, and 10 bases separated the two germline ends. The CDR3 consists of 13 residues. Germline V gene lookup returns CDR1 LNHDA and CDR2 SQIVND (reference sequence). The CDR3 loop reads CASSALESDTQYF. The CDR3 DNA is TGTGCCAGTAGTGCCCTAGAGTCAGATACGCAGTATTTT.